The 24 T cell receptor beta chains listed next were all sequenced from one sample in a study of blood T cell repertoires in COVID-19. Sequencing was performed with immunoSEQ multiplex PCR; in TCRdb, only in-frame clones are kept and a portion is missing. This sample has approximately 440,000 clones, with roughly 87% found just once. Material for sequencing was PBMCs or T cells enriched from blood (not recorded which). The source of these receptors is a man between 18 and 35 years old who had recovered from COVID-19.

This chain joins TRBV11-2 and TRBJ2-7; D is uncertain. V was trimmed by 0 bases and J by 4 bases, leaving 13 bases between them. There are 15 residues in the CDR3. Germline V gene sequence: CDR1 SGHAT, CDR2 FQNNGV. CDR3 DNA: TGTGCCAGCAGCTTAGATTTCGGCAGGCAATACGAGCAGTACTTC. It codes for CASSLDFGRQYEQYF. The full variable domain, in which reference TRBV11-2 and TRBJ2-7 provide the parts outside the CDR3, is EAGVAQSPRYKIIEKRQSVAFWCNPISGHATLYWYQQILGQGPKLLIQFQNNGVVDDSQLPKDRFSAERLKGVDSTLKIQPAKLEDSAVYLCASSLDFGRQYEQYFGPGTRLTVT.

The rearrangement links TRBV25-1 to TRBJ2-7, with 7 positions matching TRBD2. The CDR3 contains 16 residues. CDR1 and CDR2 (germline): MGHDK, SYGVNS. V lost 8 bases and J lost 0; bases outside the gene matches: 13. The CDR3 bases are TGTGCCAGCCGGGGGGATCTCGGACGTAACTCCTACGAGCAGTACTTC. Its translation is CASRGDLGRNSYEQYF.

The chain joins TRBV19 to TRBJ2-1, with 8 bases matching TRBD2. This CDR3 region has 15 residues. Germline trimming cut 3 bases from V and 9 bases from J; bases unmatched to any gene: 10. The germline V gene encodes CDR1 LNHDA and CDR2 SQIVND (reference sequence). The CDR3 DNA reads TGTGCCAGTAGTATCATCGGACTAGCAGCAACTGAGCAGTTCTTC. Amino acids: CASSIIGLAATEQFF. Together with reference TRBV19 and TRBJ2-1, the CDR3 gives the full variable domain: DGGITQSPKYLFRKEGQNVTLSCEQNLNHDAMYWYRQDPGQGLRLIYYSQIVNDFQKGDIAEGYSVSREKKESFPLTVTSAQKNPTAFYLCASSIIGLAATEQFFGPGTRLTVL.

The table lists this clone with a count of one. The chain is built from TRBV12-1 and TRBJ1-5. TRBV12-1 is labeled a pseudogene. This CDR3 region has 16 residues. The CDR3 region has the DNA TGTGCCAGCAGCTTTCCCCGGGGTCTTAGGAGGCAGCCCCAGCATTTT. It codes for CASSFPRGLRRQPQHF.

The chain joins TRBV7-9 to TRBJ1-6; D ambiguous. The germline gives CDR1 SEHNR, CDR2 FQNEAQ (reference sequence). With 2 bases removed from V and 6 bases from J, the gap between germline ends came to 8 bases. The length of the CDR3 is 14 residues. The chain's CDR3 is CASSLMQSNSPLHF. The DNA of the CDR3 is TGTGCCAGCAGCTTAATGCAGTCTAATTCACCCCTCCACTTT.

The chain joins TRBV28 to TRBJ1-2, with 7 bases matching TRBD1. The V segment lost 5 bases and the J segment 8 bases; nucleotides outside the gene matches: 5. Germline V lookup: CDR1 MDHEN, CDR2 SYDVKM. The CDR3 is made up of 12 amino acids. The CDR3 bases are TGTGCCAGCAGTCCGGGACAGTACGGCTACACCTTC. Translated: CASSPGQYGYTF.

This rearrangement joins TRBV28 to TRBJ1-4; 7 bases map to TRBD1. CDR3 size: 15 residues. Looked up from germline, CDR1 is MDHEN and CDR2 is SYDVKM. Trimming took 6 bases from V and 3 from J; bases not matched to a gene: 7. The CDR3 region is CASRRQGTPNEKLFF. CDR3 coding DNA: TGTGCCAGCAGGCGACAGGGTACGCCTAATGAAAAACTGTTTTTT.

The chain carries TRBV5-5 and TRBJ1-1; D uncertain. The ends were cut back, 4 bases at V and 1 base at J, with 14 bases in the middle. The CDR3 runs 15 residues. CDR1 is SGHKS, CDR2 YYEKEE, per germline (reference sequence). The CDR3 is CASSLQTKPNTEAFF. The CDR3, as DNA: TGTGCCAGCAGCCTCCAAACAAAACCGAACACTGAAGCTTTCTTT.

The chain uses TRBV2 and TRBJ2-7, with 11 nucleotides matching TRBD1. V was pared by 6 bases and J by 5 bases, with 9 bases of the junction left unmatched. The CDR3 is made up of 15 amino acids. Germline V gene lookup returns CDR1 SNHLY and CDR2 FYNNEI. The CDR3 reads CASSPRTGGVHEQYF. CDR3 DNA: TGTGCCAGCAGCCCACGGACAGGGGGCGTCCACGAGCAGTACTTC. The full variable domain, completed using reference TRBV2 and TRBJ2-7, is EPEVTQTPSHQVTQMGQEVILRCVPISNHLYFYWYRQILGQKVEFLVSFYNNEISEKSEIFDDQFSVERPDGSNFTLKIRSTKLEDSAMYFCASSPRTGGVHEQYFGPGTRLTVT.

The chain employs TRBV18 and TRBJ1-5; 7 bases align to TRBD1. This CDR3 is 15 amino acids long. With 6 bases clipped from V and 2 bases from J, the junction kept 7 bases outside the gene matches. Looked up from germline, CDR1 is KGHSH and CDR2 is LQKENI. The CDR3 region has the DNA TGTGCCAGCTCCCGGTTGGGGACAGGCAATCAGCCCCAGCATTTT. It encodes CASSRLGTGNQPQHF.

The chain links TRBV6-5 to TRBJ1-1, with a possible D match to TRBD1 (5 bases). V dropped 0 bases and J dropped 0 bases, with 8 bases sitting between them. The CDR3 is 15 residues long. CDR1 is MNHEY, CDR2 SVGAGI, per germline. For the CDR3, the DNA is TGTGCCAGCAGTTACTCGAGACAGATGAACACTGAAGCTTTCTTT. Protein product: CASSYSRQMNTEAFF.

The V and J genes are TRBV5-1 and TRBJ2-3, with D perhaps matching TRBD1 (6 bases). The CDR3 is 15 residues long. Looked up from germline, CDR1 is SGHRS and CDR2 is YFSETQ. V lost 4 bases to trimming and J lost 0 bases, with 12 bases between them. The CDR3 spells CASSHRATSTDTQYF. The CDR3 region has the DNA TGCGCCAGCAGCCACAGGGCAACTAGCACAGATACGCAGTATTTT.

CDR3 DNA sequence: TGTGCCAGCAGCTTGGTACTAGCGGGAGGAGGAGAGACCCAGTACTTC. As protein: CASSLVLAGGGETQYF. V and J are TRBV5-4 and TRBJ2-5, with TRBD2 identical over 12 bases. Germline-derived CDR1 and CDR2 are SGHNT and YYREEE (reference sequence). The CDR3 totals 16 residues. With V trimmed by 0 bases and J by 4 bases, 4 bases remained unmatched.

The V and J genes are TRBV5-4 and TRBJ1-2, with a weak D call TRBD1 (5 bases). V was trimmed by 0 bases and J by 3 bases, leaving 9 bases between them. Germline CDR1 SGHNT, CDR2 YYREEE (reference sequence). This CDR3 is 14 amino acids long. CDR3 in DNA: TGTGCCAGCAGCTTGGGACAGACAGACTATGGCTACACCTTC. Protein product: CASSLGQTDYGYTF.

The chain links TRBV5-4 to TRBJ1-2, with D possibly matching TRBD1 (5 bases). CDR1 SGHNT and CDR2 YYREEE come from the germline V gene (reference sequence). This CDR3 comprises 17 residues. Between the trimmed V and J ends, which lost 1 base and 1 base, there was a span of 17 bases. CDR3 sequence reads: CASSLSLAGNNNYGYTF. CDR3 bases: TGTGCCAGCAGCTTGTCTTTAGCAGGGAATAATAACTATGGCTACACCTTC. The variable domain in full, with the rest retrieved from reference TRBV5-4 and TRBJ1-2, is ETGVTQSPTHLIKTRGQQVTLRCSSQSGHNTVSWYQQALGQGPQFIFQYYREEENGRGNFPPRFSGLQFPNYSSELNVNALELDDSALYLCASSLSLAGNNNYGYTFGSGTRLTVV.

The rearrangement links TRBV5-1 to TRBJ1-2, with TRBD1 matching over 9 bases. The CDR3 consists of 14 residues. Germline trimming cut 4 bases from V and 7 bases from J; bases unmatched to any gene: 8. The germline V gene encodes CDR1 SGHRS and CDR2 YFSETQ. The CDR3 spells CASSPEQGARGYTF. DNA of the CDR3: TGCGCCAGCAGCCCGGAACAGGGGGCGCGTGGCTACACCTTC.

The rearrangement uses TRBV29-1 and TRBJ2-7, with 8 nucleotides matching TRBD2. This CDR3 region has 13 residues. CDR1 and CDR2 from the germline V gene are SQVTM and ANQGSEA. V lost 4 bases to trimming and J lost 6 bases; unmatched junction nucleotides: 8. CDR3 protein: CSVGREGTGEQYF. The CDR3 nucleotides read TGCAGCGTTGGTCGGGAGGGGACTGGCGAGCAGTACTTC.

The V and J genes are TRBV27 and TRBJ2-3, with 9 bases aligning to TRBD2. The CDR3 consists of 16 residues. The trim removed 2 bases at V and 3 bases at J, leaving 6 bases unmatched. Per germline, CDR1 MNHEY and CDR2 SMNVEV (reference sequence). The CDR3 sequence: CASSLPLAGRTDTQYF. CDR3 coding DNA: TGTGCCAGCAGTTTACCTCTAGCGGGAAGGACAGATACGCAGTATTTT.

The chain has TRBV5-1 and TRBJ2-1, with a weak D call TRBD2 (5 bases). Germline V gene data show CDR1 as SGHRS and CDR2 as YFSETQ. With 5 bases removed from V and 4 bases from J, the gap between germline ends came to 10 bases. The CDR3 is made up of 13 amino acids. The CDR3 region is CASRGGVYNEQFF. CDR3 DNA sequence: TGCGCCAGCAGAGGAGGAGTTTACAATGAGCAGTTCTTC.

This chain uses TRBV2 with TRBJ1-6; D uncertain. V was clipped by 5 bases and J by 6 bases, with 8 bases between them. The CDR3 contains 13 residues. Germline V gene data show CDR1 as SNHLY and CDR2 as FYNNEI. CDR3 sequence: CASSRWSNSPLHF. Written as DNA, the CDR3 is TGTGCCAGCAGTAGATGGAGTAATTCACCCCTCCACTTT. The full variable domain, with the rest looked up from reference TRBV2 and TRBJ1-6, is EPEVTQTPSHQVTQMGQEVILRCVPISNHLYFYWYRQILGQKVEFLVSFYNNEISEKSEIFDDQFSVERPDGSNFTLKIRSTKLEDSAMYFCASSRWSNSPLHFGNGTRLTVT.

The CDR3 DNA reads as TGTGCCAGCAGTTTATGGCAGAATGAGCAGTTCTTC. Its translation: CASSLWQNEQFF. This chain joins TRBV28 and TRBJ2-1; D remains unclear. Trimming removed 0 bases from V and 7 bases from J, with 4 bases in between. The CDR3 has 12 amino acids. Germline CDR1 MDHEN, CDR2 SYDVKM. The full variable domain, completed using reference TRBV28 and TRBJ2-1, is DVKVTQSSRYLVKRTGEKVFLECVQDMDHENMFWYRQDPGLGLRLIYFSYDVKMKEKGDIPEGYSVSREKKERFSLILESASTNQTSMYLCASSLWQNEQFFGPGTRLTVL.

This clone was recorded once. Other nucleotide sequences in the sample specify the same CDR3. The J gene is TRBJ2-7, the V gene TRBV5-1; D gene ambiguous. The CDR3 length is 12 residues. Germline V gene data show CDR1 as SGHRS and CDR2 as YFSETQ. V lost 0 bases to trimming and J lost 3 bases, with 4 bases between them. The CDR3 sequence: CASSLGGYEQYF. The CDR3 bases are TGCGCCAGCAGCTTGGGAGGCTACGAGCAGTACTTC. Variable domain in full (rest from reference TRBV5-1 and TRBJ2-7): KAGVTQTPRYLIKTRGQQVTLSCSPISGHRSVSWYQQTPGQGLQFLFEYFSETQRNKGNFPGRFSGRQFSNSRSEMNVSTLELGDSALYLCASSLGGYEQYFGPGTRLTVT.

The V call is TRBV20-1, the J call TRBJ2-1, with D unresolved. The CDR3 runs 15 residues. The V and J ends lost 3 bases and 3 bases respectively, with 15 bases between them. Germline V gives CDR1 DFQATT, CDR2 SNEGSKA (reference sequence). CDR3 sequence (DNA): TGCAGTGCTAGTCCACCGGGTCGAATCTACAATGAGCAGTTCTTC. Residues: CSASPPGRIYNEQFF.

Only one count was recorded for this clone. The V and J genes are TRBV5-1 and TRBJ1-6, with D possibly being TRBD1 (5 bases). The length of the CDR3 is 15 residues. The V gene's germline CDR1 is SGHRS and CDR2 YFSETQ. V was pared by 4 bases and J by 0 bases, with 8 bases between. CDR3 amino acids: CASSETGSYNSPLHF. CDR3 bases: TGCGCCAGCAGCGAAACAGGCTCCTATAATTCACCCCTCCACTTT.